The 13 T cell receptor beta chains in this list originate from one sample, sequenced in a study of blood T cells in healthy people across ages. The second PCR ran about 6 to 12 cycles with a sample-barcoded 5' primer and J-beta primers. TCRdb fed the 5' RACE reads into MiXCR, producing one record per CDR3 protein. The sample records about 780,000 distinct CDR3 sequences, 46% being singletons. Material: blood. The origin of the receptors is a man older than 75 in good health.

The V call is TRBV9, the J call TRBJ2-2; either TRBD1 or TRBD2 may fit D (5 bases each). The CDR3 is 18 residues long. CDR1 and CDR2 from the germline V gene are SGDLS and YYNGEE. V was shortened by 3 bases and J by 4 bases, with 22 bases between the two germline ends. CDR3 DNA sequence: TGTGCCAGCAGCGCCTCGAAGGGGAGTAGCGTGGGCACCGGGGAGCTGTTTTTT. This gives the protein CASSASKGSSVGTGELFF.

This clonotype appeared a few times. The genes are TRBV7-2 and TRBJ2-7, with 11 nucleotides matching TRBD1. The CDR3 length is 18 residues. CDR1 is SGHTA and CDR2 is FQGNSA in the germline V gene. V trimming: 0 bases; J trimming: 7 bases; junction bases outside the gene matches: 14. The CDR3 coding sequence is TGTGCCAGCAGCTTAGCCCTAATTGGCGGACAGGGGGCGGGGGAGCAGTACTTC. Translating gives CASSLALIGGQGAGEQYF.

In its sample, this clonotype was seen a few times. The chain links TRBV2 to TRBJ1-5; D is uncertain. The V gene lost 0 bases and the J gene lost 7 bases, with 13 bases spanning the gap. The germline gives CDR1 SNHLY, CDR2 FYNNEI. This CDR3 is built from 15 residues. CDR3 sequence: CASSEALLLGQPQHF. In DNA form, the CDR3 reads TGTGCCAGCAGTGAAGCGCTTCTCCTTGGGCAGCCCCAGCATTTT.

V usage is TRBV5-1 and J usage is TRBJ2-5; D possibly corresponds to TRBD1 (6 bases). The CDR3 loop spans 14 amino acids. V lost 4 bases, J lost 2 bases, and 12 bases lay in between. The germline V gene encodes CDR1 SGHRS and CDR2 YFSETQ. CDR3 region: CASSAGQLQETQYF. The DNA for the CDR3 is TGCGCCAGCAGCGCCGGACAGCTTCAAGAGACCCAGTACTTC.

The gene calls are TRBV27 and TRBJ2-1, with TRBD2 matching 11 bases. Germline CDR1 is MNHEY and CDR2 is SMNVEV (reference sequence). V was pared by 5 bases and J by 7 bases, with 13 bases of the junction left unmatched. The CDR3 spans 17 residues. CDR3 loop: CASSTFFLAGGGNEQFF. The CDR3 bases are TGTGCCAGCAGTACTTTTTTTCTAGCGGGAGGTGGGAATGAGCAGTTCTTC.

J is TRBJ2-2 and V is TRBV5-1; D remains unclear. The CDR3 loop spans 14 amino acids. Trimming removed 2 bases from V and 8 bases from J, with 13 bases in between. Germline CDR1 and CDR2: SGHRS and YFSETQ. The CDR3 DNA follows: TGCGCCAGCAGCTTCGGGCTATTAACAGGGGAGCTGTTTTTT. It translates to CASSFGLLTGELFF.

There are a few counts of this clonotype. This chain links TRBV5-1 with TRBJ1-1; D remains ambiguous. In germline, CDR1 is SGHRS, CDR2 YFSETQ. V was shortened by 4 bases and J by 0 bases, with 10 bases between the two germline ends. The CDR3 loop spans 14 amino acids. The DNA of the CDR3 is TGCGCCAGCAGCGAAACAGAGTTGAACACTGAAGCTTTCTTT. Its protein product is CASSETELNTEAFF.

Ten or more counts support this clonotype. The V and J genes are TRBV10-3 and TRBJ2-3; D is perhaps TRBD1 (6 bases). Germline CDR1 and CDR2: ENHRY and SYGVKD. This CDR3 is 17 amino acids long. V shed 10 bases and J shed 1 base, with 24 bases lying between them. CDR3 sequence: CATKTHPQGLGTDTQYF. In DNA, the CDR3 is TGTGCCACCAAGACCCATCCACAGGGTTTGGGCACAGATACGCAGTATTTT.

The chain recombines TRBV29-1 with TRBJ2-2, with D unclear. V shed 2 bases and J shed 6 bases, with 4 bases lying between them. The CDR3 totals 11 residues. Per germline, CDR1 SQVTM and CDR2 ANQGSEA. Here the CDR3 reads CSVESPGELFF. CDR3 in DNA: TGCAGCGTTGAATCCCCCGGGGAGCTGTTTTTT.

This clonotype was seen a few times. V is TRBV12-3 or TRBV12-4 and J is TRBJ2-1; D assignment may be TRBD1 or TRBD2 (6 bases each). TRBJ2-7 matches the DNA end more closely, so the J call is doubtful. The CDR3 contains 13 residues. CDR3 nucleotides: TGTGCCAGCCGGGGGCTCGCCTACAATGAGCAGTACTTC. The encoded protein is CASRGLAYNEQYF.

This clonotype turned up a few times. The chain combines TRBV28 with TRBJ2-1; 10 bases are a match to TRBD2. The CDR3 consists of 17 residues. The V gene's germline CDR1 is MDHEN and CDR2 SYDVKM. The V gene end was trimmed by 5 bases and the J gene end by 2 bases; junction bases not matched to a gene: 9. This chain's CDR3 is CASSPRTGLAAYNEQFF. CDR3 sequence (DNA): TGTGCCAGCAGTCCCCGGACCGGACTAGCGGCCTACAATGAGCAGTTCTTC.

The DNA of the CDR3 is TGCAGTGCTAGTAGGATCCAAGAGACCCAGTACTTC. It encodes CSASRIQETQYF. The chain joins TRBV20-1 to TRBJ2-5; D ambiguous. Per germline, CDR1 DFQATT and CDR2 SNEGSKA (reference sequence). Trimming stripped 3 bases from V and 1 base from J, with 6 bases between. The CDR3 runs to 12 residues.

About this clonotype: Compared with germline, one end of the junction differs, possibly owing to a read error. This chain joins TRBV28 and TRBJ2-7; no firm D call. The end of the DNA aligns better with TRBJ2-4, so the J call may be wrong. The V gene's germline CDR1 is MDHEN and CDR2 SYDVKM. The CDR3 length is 13 residues. CDR3 protein: CAGSPPEFRIQYF. CDR3 in DNA: TGTGCCGGCAGTCCCCCGGAATTTCGCATTCAGTACTTC.